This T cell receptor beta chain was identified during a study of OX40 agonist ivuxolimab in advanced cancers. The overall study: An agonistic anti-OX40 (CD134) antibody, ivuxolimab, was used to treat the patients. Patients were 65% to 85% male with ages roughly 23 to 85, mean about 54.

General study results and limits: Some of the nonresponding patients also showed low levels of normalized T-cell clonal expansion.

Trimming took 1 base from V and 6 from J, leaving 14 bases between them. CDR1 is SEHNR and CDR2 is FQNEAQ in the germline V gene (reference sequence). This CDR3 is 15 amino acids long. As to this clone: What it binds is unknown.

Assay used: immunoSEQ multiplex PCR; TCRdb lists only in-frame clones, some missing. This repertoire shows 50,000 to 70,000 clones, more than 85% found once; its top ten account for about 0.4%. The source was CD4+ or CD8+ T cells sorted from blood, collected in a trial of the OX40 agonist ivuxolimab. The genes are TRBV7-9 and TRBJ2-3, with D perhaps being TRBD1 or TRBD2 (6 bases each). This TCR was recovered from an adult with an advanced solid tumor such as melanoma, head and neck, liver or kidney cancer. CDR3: CASSLEGGRPDTQYF. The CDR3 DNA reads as TGTGCCAGCAGCTTAGAAGGGGGGCGGCCCGATACGCAGTATTTT.